The 5 T cell receptor beta chains in this list originate from one sample, sequenced in a study of blood T cells in healthy people across ages. Through a sample-barcoded 5' primer and a J-beta primer mix, a second PCR was run for roughly 7 to 11 cycles. TCRdb re-analysed the 5' RACE reads in MiXCR, keeping a single row per CDR3 protein. Here the sample spans 1.2 million to 1.5 million distinct CDR3 sequences, about 40% being singletons. Sample: blood. The origin of the receptors is a woman aged 18-29 years in good health.

The gene calls are TRBV20-1 and TRBJ2-7; 10 bases are shared with TRBD2. V trimming: 3 bases; J trimming: 0 bases; junction bases outside the gene matches: 11. CDR1 is DFQATT, CDR2 SNEGSKA, per germline (reference sequence). This CDR3 comprises 17 residues. CDR3 coding DNA: TGCAGTGCTAGTCTCGTACTACTAGCGGGGTTCTCCTACGAGCAGTACTTC. Encoded protein: CSASLVLLAGFSYEQYF.

This chain joins TRBV3-1 and TRBJ1-1; tentative D call: TRBD1 (5 bases). V lost 3 bases to trimming and J lost 2 bases, with 10 bases between them. The germline CDR1 and CDR2 sequences are LGHDT and YNNKEL (reference sequence). The CDR3 is 14 amino acids. The CDR3 spells CASSHGAGNTEAFF. The CDR3 nucleotides read TGTGCCAGCAGCCACGGGGCAGGCAACACTGAAGCTTTCTTT.

The chain uses TRBV4-1 and TRBJ1-5; 7 bases are a match to TRBD1. The germline CDR1 and CDR2 sequences are MGHRA and YSYEKL. V trimming: 4 bases; J trimming: 5 bases; junction bases outside the gene matches: 8. The CDR3 contains 15 residues. CDR3: CASSPPGTADQPQHF. For the CDR3, the DNA is TGCGCCAGCAGCCCGCCCGGGACAGCCGATCAGCCCCAGCATTTT.

This clonotype was seen more than once but under ten times. The chain has TRBV5-1 and TRBJ2-3; D remains unclear. This CDR3 region has 15 residues. From germline, CDR1 is SGHRS and CDR2 YFSETQ. V dropped 0 bases and J dropped 0 bases, with 8 bases sitting between them. The CDR3 bases are TGCGCCAGCAGCTTGGCAATAGGGAGCACAGATACGCAGTATTTT. This translates into CASSLAIGSTDTQYF.

This clonotype appeared a few times. This chain uses TRBV7-9 with TRBJ2-7; possibly TRBD2 for D (5 bases). Germline lookup yields CDR1 SEHNR and CDR2 FQNEAQ (reference sequence). CDR3 size: 15 residues. The V end was cut by 1 base, the J end by 2 bases, with 12 bases between. This CDR3 reads CASSLGSVITYEQYF. The CDR3 nucleotides read TGTGCCAGCAGCTTAGGTAGCGTCATTACCTACGAGCAGTACTTC. The full variable domain, its missing parts supplied by reference TRBV7-9 and TRBJ2-7, is DTGVSQNPRHKITKRGQNVTFRCDPISEHNRLYWYRQTLGQGPEFLTYFQNEAQLEKSRLLSDRFSAERPKGSFSTLEIQRTEQGDSAMYLCASSLGSVITYEQYFGPGTRLTVT.